Reported below is one TCR beta chain. The antigen remains undetermined. The data originate from a study of siplizumab effects on memory and regulatory T cells. Among a few donor pairs, the unstimulated naive, memory, effector memory and TEMRA subsets underwent sequencing. Regarding the study as a whole: Few alloreactive clones mapped to unstimulated subsets. Memory cells seemed less diverse than naive T cells, which seemed major alloresponse contributors. Proliferating Tregs taken from siplizumab cultures were not shown to have a confirmed suppressive function.

TCRdb's table, derived via immunoSEQ multiplex PCR, lists solely in-frame clones and lacks some. The data contain 70,000 to 95,000 clones, 96% of them singletons. The receptor's source is a human donor in good health. The sample consisted of naive CD4+ T cells sorted from blood.

CDR3: CASSPDNERNQPQHF. The CDR3 DNA reads TGTGCCAGCTCACCCGATAACGAGAGAAATCAGCCCCAGCATTTT. The rearrangement joins TRBV18 to TRBJ1-5; D unresolved. CDR1 is KGHSH and CDR2 is LQKENI in the germline V gene. V lost 3 bases and J lost 4, with 13 bases in between. The CDR3 has 15 amino acids. Supplemented by reference TRBV18 and TRBJ1-5, the full variable domain reads NAGVMQNPRHLVRRRGQEARLRCSPMKGHSHVYWYRQLPEEGLKFMVYLQKENIIDESGMPKERFSAEFPKEGPSILRIQQVVRGDSAAYFCASSPDNERNQPQHFGDGTRLSIL.